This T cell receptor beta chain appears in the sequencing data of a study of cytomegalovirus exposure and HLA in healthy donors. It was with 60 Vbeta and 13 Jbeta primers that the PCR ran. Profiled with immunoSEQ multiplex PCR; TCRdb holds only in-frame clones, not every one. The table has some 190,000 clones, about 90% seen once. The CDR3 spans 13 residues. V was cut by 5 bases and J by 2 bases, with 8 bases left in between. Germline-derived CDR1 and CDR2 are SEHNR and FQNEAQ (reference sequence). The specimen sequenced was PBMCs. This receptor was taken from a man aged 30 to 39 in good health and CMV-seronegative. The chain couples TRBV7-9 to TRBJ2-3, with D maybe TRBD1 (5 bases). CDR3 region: CASSGHPTDTQYF. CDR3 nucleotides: TGTGCCAGCAGCGGACATCCCACAGATACGCAGTATTTT.